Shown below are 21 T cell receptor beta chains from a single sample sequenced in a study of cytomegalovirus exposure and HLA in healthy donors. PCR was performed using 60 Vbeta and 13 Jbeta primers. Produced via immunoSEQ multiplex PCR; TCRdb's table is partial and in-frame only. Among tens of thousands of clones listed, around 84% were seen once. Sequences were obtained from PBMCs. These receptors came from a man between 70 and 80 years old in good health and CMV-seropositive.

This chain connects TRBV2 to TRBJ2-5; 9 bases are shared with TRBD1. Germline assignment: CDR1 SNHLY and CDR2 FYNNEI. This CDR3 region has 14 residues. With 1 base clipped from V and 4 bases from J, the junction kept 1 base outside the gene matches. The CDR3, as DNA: TGTGCCAGCAGTGAAGACAGGGGGCCAGAGACCCAGTACTTC. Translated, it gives CASSEDRGPETQYF.

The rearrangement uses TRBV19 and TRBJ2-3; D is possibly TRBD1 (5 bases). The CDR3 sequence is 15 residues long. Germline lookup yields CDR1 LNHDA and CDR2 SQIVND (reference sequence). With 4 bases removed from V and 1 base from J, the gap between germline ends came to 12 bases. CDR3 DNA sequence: TGTGCCAGTAGTAAGGTAGGGGATGGCACAGATACGCAGTATTTT. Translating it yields CASSKVGDGTDTQYF.

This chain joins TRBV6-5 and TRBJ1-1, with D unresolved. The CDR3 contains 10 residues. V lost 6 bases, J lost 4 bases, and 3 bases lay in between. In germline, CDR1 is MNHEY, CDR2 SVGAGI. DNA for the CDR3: TGTGCCAGCAGCCGCACTGAAGCTTTCTTT. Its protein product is CASSRTEAFF.

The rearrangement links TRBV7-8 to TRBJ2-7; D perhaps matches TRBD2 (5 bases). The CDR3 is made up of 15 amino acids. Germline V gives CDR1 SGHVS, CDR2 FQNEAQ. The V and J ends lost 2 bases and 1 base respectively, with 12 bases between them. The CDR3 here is CASSLFSAPSYEQYF. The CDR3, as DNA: TGTGCCAGCAGCTTATTTAGCGCGCCTTCCTACGAGCAGTACTTC. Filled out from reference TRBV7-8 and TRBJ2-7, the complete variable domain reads GAGVSQSPRYKVAKRGQDVALRCDPISGHVSLFWYQQALGQGPEFLTYFQNEAQLDKSGLPSDRFFAERPEGSVSTLKIQRTQQEDSAVYLCASSLFSAPSYEQYFGPGTRLTVT.

CDR3 residues: CASSDPTSYEQYF. DNA for the CDR3: TGTGCCAGCAGTGACCCTACTTCCTACGAGCAGTACTTC. This chain connects TRBV6-1 to TRBJ2-7; D unresolved. This CDR3 is 13 amino acids long. The germline CDR1 and CDR2 sequences are MNHNS and SASEGT. Trimming took off 3 bases at V and 1 base at J, with 7 bases between the two ends.

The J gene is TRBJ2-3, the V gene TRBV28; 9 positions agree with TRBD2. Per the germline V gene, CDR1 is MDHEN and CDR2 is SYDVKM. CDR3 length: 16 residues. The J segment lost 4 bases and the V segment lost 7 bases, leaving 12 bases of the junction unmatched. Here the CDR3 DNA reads TGTGCCAGCACCCTAATAGCGGGAGCCGGGGCAGATACGCAGTATTTT. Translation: CASTLIAGAGADTQYF.

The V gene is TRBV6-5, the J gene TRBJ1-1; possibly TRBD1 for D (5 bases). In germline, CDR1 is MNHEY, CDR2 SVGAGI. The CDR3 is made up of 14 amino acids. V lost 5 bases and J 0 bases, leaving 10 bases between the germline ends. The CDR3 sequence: CASSGGALNTEAFF. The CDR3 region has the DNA TGTGCCAGCAGTGGAGGGGCGCTGAACACTGAAGCTTTCTTT.

In DNA, the CDR3 is TGTGCCAGCAGTCCCCAGGGCTTGGAGGAGACCCAGTACTTC. This gives the protein CASSPQGLEETQYF. This chain links TRBV6-5 with TRBJ2-5, with D possibly being TRBD1 (5 bases). Germline CDR1 is MNHEY and CDR2 is SVGAGI. V was shortened by 5 bases and J by 5 bases, with 15 bases between the two germline ends. This CDR3 has 14 residues.

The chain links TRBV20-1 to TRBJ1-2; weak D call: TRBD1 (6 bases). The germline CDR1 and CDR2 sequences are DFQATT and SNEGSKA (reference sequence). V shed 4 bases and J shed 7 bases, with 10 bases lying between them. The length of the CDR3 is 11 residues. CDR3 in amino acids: CSATDSSGYTF. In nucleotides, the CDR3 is TGCAGTGCTACGGACAGCAGTGGCTACACCTTC.

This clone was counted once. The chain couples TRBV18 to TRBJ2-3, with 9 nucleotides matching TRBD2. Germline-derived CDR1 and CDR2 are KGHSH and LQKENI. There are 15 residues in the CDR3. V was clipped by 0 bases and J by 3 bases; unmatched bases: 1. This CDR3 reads CASSPPREGTDTQYF. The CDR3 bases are TGTGCCAGCTCACCACCGCGGGAGGGAACAGATACGCAGTATTTT.

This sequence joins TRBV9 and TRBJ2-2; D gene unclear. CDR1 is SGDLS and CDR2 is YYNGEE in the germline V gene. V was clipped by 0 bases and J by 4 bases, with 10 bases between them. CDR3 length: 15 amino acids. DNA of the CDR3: TGTGCCAGCAGCGTAGGTCCGCCGGGCACCGGGGAGCTGTTTTTT. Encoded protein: CASSVGPPGTGELFF.

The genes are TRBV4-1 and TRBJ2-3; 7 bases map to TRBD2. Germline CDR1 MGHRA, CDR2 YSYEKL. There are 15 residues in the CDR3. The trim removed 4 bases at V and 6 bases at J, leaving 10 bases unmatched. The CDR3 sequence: CASSLRLGGSDTQYF. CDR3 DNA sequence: TGCGCCAGCAGCCTCCGACTGGGGGGGTCGGATACGCAGTATTTT.

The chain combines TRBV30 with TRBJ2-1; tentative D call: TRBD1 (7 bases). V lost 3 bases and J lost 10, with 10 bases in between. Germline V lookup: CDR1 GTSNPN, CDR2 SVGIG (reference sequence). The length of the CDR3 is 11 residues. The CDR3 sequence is CAWSRGREQFF. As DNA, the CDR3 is TGTGCCTGGAGCAGGGGGAGGGAGCAGTTCTTC.

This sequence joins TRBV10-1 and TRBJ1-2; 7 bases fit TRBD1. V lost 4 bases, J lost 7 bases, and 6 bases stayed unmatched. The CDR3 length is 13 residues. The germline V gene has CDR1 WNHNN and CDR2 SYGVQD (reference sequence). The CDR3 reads CASSATRQGGYTF. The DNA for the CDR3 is TGCGCCAGCAGTGCGACAAGACAGGGTGGCTACACCTTC.

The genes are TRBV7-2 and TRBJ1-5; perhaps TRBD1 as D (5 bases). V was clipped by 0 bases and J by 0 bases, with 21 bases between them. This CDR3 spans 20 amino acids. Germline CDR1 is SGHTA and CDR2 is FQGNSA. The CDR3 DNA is TGTGCCAGCAGCTTAGCGCTTGCGTACAGGCTTGATGATAGCAATCAGCCCCAGCATTTT. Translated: CASSLALAYRLDDSNQPQHF.

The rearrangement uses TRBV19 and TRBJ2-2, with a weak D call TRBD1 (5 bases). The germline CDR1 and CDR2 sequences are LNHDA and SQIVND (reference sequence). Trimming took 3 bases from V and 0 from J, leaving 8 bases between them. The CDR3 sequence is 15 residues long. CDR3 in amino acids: CASSISTANTGELFF. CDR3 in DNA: TGTGCCAGTAGTATTTCGACAGCGAACACCGGGGAGCTGTTTTTT.

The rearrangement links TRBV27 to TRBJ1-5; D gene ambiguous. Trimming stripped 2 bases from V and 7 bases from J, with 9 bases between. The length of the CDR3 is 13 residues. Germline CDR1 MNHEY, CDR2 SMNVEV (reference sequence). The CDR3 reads CASSLNRDQPQHF. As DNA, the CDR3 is TGTGCCAGCAGTTTAAACAGAGACCAGCCCCAGCATTTT.

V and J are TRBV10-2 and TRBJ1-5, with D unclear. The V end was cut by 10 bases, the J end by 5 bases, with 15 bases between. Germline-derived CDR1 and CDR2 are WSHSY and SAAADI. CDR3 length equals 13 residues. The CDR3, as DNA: TGCGCCACCCCCCGAGGGATGGATCAGCCCCAGCATTTT. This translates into CATPRGMDQPQHF.

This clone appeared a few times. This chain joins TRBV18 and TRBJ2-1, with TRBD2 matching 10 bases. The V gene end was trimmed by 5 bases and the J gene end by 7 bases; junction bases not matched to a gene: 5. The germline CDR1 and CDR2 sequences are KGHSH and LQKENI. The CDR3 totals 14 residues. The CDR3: CASSLLAGENEQFF. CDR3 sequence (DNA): TGTGCCAGCTCATTGCTAGCGGGGGAGAATGAGCAGTTCTTC.

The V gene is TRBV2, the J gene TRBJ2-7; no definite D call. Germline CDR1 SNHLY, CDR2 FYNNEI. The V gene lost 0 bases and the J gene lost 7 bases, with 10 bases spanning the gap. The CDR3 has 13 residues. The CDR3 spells CASSEAVTLEQYF. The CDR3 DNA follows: TGTGCCAGCAGTGAAGCGGTGACACTTGAGCAGTACTTC.

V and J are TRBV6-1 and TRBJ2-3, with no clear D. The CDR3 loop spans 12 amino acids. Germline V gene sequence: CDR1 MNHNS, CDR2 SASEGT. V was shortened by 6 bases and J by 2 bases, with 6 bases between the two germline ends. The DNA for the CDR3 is TGTGCCAGCAGCTTCTCCACAGATACGCAGTATTTT. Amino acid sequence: CASSFSTDTQYF.